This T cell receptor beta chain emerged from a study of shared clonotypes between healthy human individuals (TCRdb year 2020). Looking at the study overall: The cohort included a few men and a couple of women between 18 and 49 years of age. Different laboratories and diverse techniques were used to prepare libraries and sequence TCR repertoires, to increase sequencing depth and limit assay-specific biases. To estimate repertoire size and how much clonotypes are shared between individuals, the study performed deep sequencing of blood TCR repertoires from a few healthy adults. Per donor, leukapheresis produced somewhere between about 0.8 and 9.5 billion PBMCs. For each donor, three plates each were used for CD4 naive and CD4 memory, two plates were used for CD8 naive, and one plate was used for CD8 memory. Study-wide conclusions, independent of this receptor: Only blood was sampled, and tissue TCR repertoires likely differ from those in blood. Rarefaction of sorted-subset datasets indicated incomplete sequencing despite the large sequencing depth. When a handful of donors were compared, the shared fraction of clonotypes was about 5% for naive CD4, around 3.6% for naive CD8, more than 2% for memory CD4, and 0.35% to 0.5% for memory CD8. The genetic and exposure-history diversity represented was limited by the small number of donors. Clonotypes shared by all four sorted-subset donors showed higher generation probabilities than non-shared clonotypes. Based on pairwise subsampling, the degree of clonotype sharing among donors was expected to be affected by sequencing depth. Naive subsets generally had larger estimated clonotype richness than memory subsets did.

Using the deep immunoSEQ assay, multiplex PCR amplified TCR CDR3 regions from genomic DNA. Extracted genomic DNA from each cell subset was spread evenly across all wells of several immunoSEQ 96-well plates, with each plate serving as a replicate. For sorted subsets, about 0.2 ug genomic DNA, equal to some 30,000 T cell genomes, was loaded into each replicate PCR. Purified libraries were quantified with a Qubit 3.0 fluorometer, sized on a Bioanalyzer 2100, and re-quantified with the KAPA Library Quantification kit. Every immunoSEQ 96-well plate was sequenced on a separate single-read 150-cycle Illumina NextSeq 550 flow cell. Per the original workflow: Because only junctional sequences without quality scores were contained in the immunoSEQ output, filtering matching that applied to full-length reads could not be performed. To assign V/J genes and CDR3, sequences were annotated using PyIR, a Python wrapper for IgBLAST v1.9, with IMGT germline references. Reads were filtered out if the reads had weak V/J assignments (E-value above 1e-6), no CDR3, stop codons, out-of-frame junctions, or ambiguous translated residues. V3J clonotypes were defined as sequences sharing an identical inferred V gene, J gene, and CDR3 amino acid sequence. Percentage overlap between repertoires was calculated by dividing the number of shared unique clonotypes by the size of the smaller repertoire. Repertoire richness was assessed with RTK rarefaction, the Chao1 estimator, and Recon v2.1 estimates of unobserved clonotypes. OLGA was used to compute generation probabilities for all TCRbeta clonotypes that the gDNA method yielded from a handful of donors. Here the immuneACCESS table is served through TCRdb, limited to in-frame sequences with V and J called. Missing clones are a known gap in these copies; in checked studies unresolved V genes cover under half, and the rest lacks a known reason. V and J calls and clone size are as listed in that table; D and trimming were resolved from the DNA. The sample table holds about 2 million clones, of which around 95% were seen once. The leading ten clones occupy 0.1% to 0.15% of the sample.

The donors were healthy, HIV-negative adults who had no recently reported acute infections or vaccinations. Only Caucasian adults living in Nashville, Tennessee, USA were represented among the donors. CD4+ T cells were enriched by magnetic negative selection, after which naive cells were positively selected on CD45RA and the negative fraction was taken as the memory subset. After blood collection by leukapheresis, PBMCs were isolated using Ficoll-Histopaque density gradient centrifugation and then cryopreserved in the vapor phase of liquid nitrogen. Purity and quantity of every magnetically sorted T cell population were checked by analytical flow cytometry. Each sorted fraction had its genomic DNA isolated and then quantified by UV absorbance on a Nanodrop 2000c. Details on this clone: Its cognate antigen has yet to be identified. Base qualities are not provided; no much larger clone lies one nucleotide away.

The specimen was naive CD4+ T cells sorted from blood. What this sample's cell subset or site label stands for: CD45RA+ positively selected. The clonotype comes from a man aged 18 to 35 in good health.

The CDR3 corresponds to CASSDHNIYEQYF. The DNA reads TGTGCCAGCAGTGATCACAACATATACGAGCAGTACTTC. Rearrangement joined TRBV25-1 to TRBJ2-7; the D gene is unclear. The germline V gene yields MGHDK for CDR1 and SYGVNS for CDR2. V loses 3 bases, J loses 4 bases, and the germline ends lie 10 bases apart. From cysteine to phenylalanine, the CDR3 is 13 amino acids long. The CDR3 DNA has 39 bases and is translated from base 1.